A selection of T cell receptor beta chains follows, all from one sample in a study of T cell repertoires in cytomegalovirus infection. No antigen has been identified for these receptors. Each CDR3 protein is one row after TCRdb ran MiXCR on the reads. Of approximately 600,000 distinct CDR3 sequences detected, just under 40% appear once; the ten largest clones hold over 45%. Specimen: cultured PBMCs, collected from culture after CMV antigen stimulation. Receptors were obtained from a human donor in good health (CMV status not recorded). Some clones in this sample may be carry-over from other donors' samples. Each CDR3 is given with its conserved first and last residue. The order of the fields is J gene, V gene, D gene, CDR3 protein. D genes are given only for firm matches.

j_call: TRBJ1-1
v_call: TRBV6-5
d_call: TRBD1
cdr3_aa: CASRRGTGKMNTEAFF

j_call: TRBJ1-4
v_call: TRBV7-2
d_call: NA
cdr3_aa: CASSFSPEEKLFF

j_call: TRBJ2-7
v_call: TRBV20-1
d_call: TRBD2
cdr3_aa: CSTSTSGSYEQYF

j_call: TRBJ2-1
v_call: TRBV11-3
d_call: NA
cdr3_aa: CASSLSLGWDEQFF

j_call: TRBJ1-2
v_call: TRBV14
d_call: NA
cdr3_aa: CASSLDMDSFYGYTF

j_call: TRBJ1-5
v_call: TRBV6-2/TRBV6-3
d_call: TRBD1
cdr3_aa: CASSFDRVAQPQHF

j_call: TRBJ1-5
v_call: TRBV12-3/TRBV12-4
d_call: NA
cdr3_aa: CASSFAENQPQHF

j_call: TRBJ2-7
v_call: TRBV7-2
d_call: NA
cdr3_aa: CASSSRGGDSNYEQYF

j_call: TRBJ1-1
v_call: TRBV6-6
d_call: NA
cdr3_aa: CASRRANTEAFF

j_call: TRBJ2-1
v_call: TRBV5-1
d_call: TRBD2
cdr3_aa: CASSFPGLPDNEQFF

j_call: TRBJ2-2
v_call: TRBV12-3/TRBV12-4
d_call: TRBD1
cdr3_aa: CASSEPGQGYTGELFF

j_call: TRBJ2-1
v_call: TRBV7-6
d_call: TRBD2
cdr3_aa: CASSPTGTSMIF

j_call: TRBJ1-5
v_call: TRBV4-2
d_call: NA
cdr3_aa: CASSPAGFGMDNQPQHF

j_call: TRBJ1-1
v_call: TRBV6-1
d_call: NA
cdr3_aa: CASTVGGQAFF

j_call: TRBJ1-2
v_call: TRBV7-2
d_call: NA
cdr3_aa: CASSLYGAYGYTF

j_call: TRBJ1-1
v_call: TRBV3-1
d_call: NA
cdr3_aa: CASSHTGYTEAFF

j_call: TRBJ1-2
v_call: TRBV7-8
d_call: NA
cdr3_aa: CASSLSGRVYGYTF

j_call: TRBJ2-1
v_call: TRBV6-2/TRBV6-3
d_call: NA
cdr3_aa: CASRVARGWFNEQFF

j_call: TRBJ1-2
v_call: TRBV7-2
d_call: TRBD1
cdr3_aa: CSSSSPDRNYGYTF

j_call: TRBJ2-5
v_call: TRBV7-2
d_call: NA
cdr3_aa: CASSYRGGGETQYF

j_call: TRBJ2-5
v_call: TRBV20-1
d_call: NA
cdr3_aa: CSARSGLRETQYF

j_call: TRBJ2-1
v_call: TRBV5-1
d_call: NA
cdr3_aa: CASSLRGASYNEQFF

j_call: TRBJ2-3
v_call: TRBV7-2
d_call: NA
cdr3_aa: CASGRENGDTQYF

j_call: TRBJ2-1
v_call: TRBV7-2
d_call: NA
cdr3_aa: CASSLAPPGTNNEQFF

j_call: TRBJ1-5
v_call: TRBV12-3/TRBV12-4
d_call: NA
cdr3_aa: CASSFETDQPQHF

j_call: TRBJ2-1
v_call: TRBV7-8
d_call: NA
cdr3_aa: CASRVPGGNEQFF

j_call: TRBJ2-2
v_call: TRBV11-2
d_call: TRBD1
cdr3_aa: CASSLVTGPGELFF

j_call: TRBJ1-4
v_call: TRBV20-1
d_call: NA
cdr3_aa: CSARQGAILTNEKLFF